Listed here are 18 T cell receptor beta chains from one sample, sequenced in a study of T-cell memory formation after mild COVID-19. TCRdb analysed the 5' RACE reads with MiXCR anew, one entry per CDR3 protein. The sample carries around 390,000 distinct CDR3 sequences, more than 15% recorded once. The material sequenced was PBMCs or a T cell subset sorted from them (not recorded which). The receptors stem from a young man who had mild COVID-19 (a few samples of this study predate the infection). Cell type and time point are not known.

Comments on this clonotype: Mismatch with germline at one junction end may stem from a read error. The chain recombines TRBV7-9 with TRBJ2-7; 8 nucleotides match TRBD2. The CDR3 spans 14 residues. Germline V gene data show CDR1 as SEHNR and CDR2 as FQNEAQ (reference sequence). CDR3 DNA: TGTGCCAGCAGCCCCCGGGGGGGCTCCCACGAGCAGTACTTC. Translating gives CASSPRGGSHEQYF. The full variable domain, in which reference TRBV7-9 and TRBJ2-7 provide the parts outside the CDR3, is DTGVSQNPRHKITKRGQNVTFRCDPISEHNRLYWYRQTLGQGPEFLTYFQNEAQLEKSRLLSDRFSAERPKGSFSTLEIQRTEQGDSAMYLCASSPRGGSHEQYFGPGTRLTVT.

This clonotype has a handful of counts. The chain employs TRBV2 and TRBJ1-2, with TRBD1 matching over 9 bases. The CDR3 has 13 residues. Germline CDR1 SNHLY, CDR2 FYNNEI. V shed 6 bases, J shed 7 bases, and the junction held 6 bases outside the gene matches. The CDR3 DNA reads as TGTGCCAGCAGGGGGTACAGGGGGCTTGGCTACACCTTC. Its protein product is CASRGYRGLGYTF.

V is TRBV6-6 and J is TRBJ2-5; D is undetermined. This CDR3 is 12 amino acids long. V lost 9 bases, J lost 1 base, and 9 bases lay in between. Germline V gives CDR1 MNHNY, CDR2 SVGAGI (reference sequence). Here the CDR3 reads CASTRPQETQYF. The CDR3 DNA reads TGTGCCAGTACCCGTCCCCAAGAGACCCAGTACTTC.

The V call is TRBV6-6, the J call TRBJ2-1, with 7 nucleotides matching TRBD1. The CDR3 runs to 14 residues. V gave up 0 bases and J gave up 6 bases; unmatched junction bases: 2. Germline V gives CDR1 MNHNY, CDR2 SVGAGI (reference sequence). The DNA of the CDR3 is TGTGCCAGCAGTTACTCGGACAGGTCCAATGAGCAGTTCTTC. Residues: CASSYSDRSNEQFF.

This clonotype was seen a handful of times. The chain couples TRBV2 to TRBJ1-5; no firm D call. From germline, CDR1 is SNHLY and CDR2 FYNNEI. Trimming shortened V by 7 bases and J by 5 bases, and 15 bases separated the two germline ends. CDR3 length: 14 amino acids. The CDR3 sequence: CASTLRAFHQPQHF. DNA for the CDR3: TGTGCCAGCACCCTTCGGGCCTTTCATCAGCCCCAGCATTTT.

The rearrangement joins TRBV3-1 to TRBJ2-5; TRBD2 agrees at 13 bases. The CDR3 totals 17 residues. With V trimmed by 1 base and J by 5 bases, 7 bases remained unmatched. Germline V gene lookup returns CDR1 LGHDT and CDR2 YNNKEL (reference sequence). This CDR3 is CASSQGVLAGGMETQYF. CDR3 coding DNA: TGTGCCAGCAGCCAAGGCGTACTAGCGGGGGGGATGGAGACCCAGTACTTC.

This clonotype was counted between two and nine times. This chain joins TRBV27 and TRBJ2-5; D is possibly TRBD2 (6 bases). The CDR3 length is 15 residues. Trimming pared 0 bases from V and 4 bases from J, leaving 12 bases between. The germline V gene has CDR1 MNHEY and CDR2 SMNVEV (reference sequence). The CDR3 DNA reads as TGTGCCAGCAGTTTATCCAGGGAGGCGGGAGAGACCCAGTACTTC. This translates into CASSLSREAGETQYF.

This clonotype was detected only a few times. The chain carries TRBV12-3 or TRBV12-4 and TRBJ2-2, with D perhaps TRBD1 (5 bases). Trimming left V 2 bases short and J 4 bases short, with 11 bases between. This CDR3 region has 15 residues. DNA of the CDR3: TGTGCCAGCAGTTTATTGGGGCCGGGCACCGGGGAGCTGTTTTTT. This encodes CASSLLGPGTGELFF.

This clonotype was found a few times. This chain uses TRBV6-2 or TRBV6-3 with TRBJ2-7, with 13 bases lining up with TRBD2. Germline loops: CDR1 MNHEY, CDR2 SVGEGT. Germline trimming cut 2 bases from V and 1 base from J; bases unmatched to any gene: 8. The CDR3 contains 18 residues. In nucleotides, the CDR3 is TGTGCCAGCAGTTACACGGGACTAGCGGGGCGATATTCCTACGAGCAGTACGTC. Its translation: CASSYTGLAGRYSYEQYV.

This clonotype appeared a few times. The CDR3 nucleotides read TGCGCCAGCAGCTCACGAGACCCAGCGGGGCTCGAGCAGTACTTC. This sequence encodes CASSSRDPAGLEQYF. The chain recombines TRBV5-1 with TRBJ2-7; 7 nucleotides align to TRBD2. V dropped 3 bases and J dropped 6; count of bases not matched to a gene: 12. Germline V CDR1 and CDR2: SGHRS, YFSETQ. The length of the CDR3 is 15 residues.

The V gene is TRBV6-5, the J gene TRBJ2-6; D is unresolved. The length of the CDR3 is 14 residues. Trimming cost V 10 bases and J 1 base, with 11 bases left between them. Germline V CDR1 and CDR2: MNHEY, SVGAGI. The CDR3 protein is CATGPDSGANVLTF. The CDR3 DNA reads TGTGCCACCGGGCCGGATTCTGGGGCCAACGTCCTGACTTTC.

CDR3 protein: CASRQPDSYEQYF. The CDR3, as DNA: TGTGCCAGCAGACAACCAGACTCCTACGAGCAGTACTTC. The chain has TRBV6-2 or TRBV6-3 and TRBJ2-7, with unresolved D. Trimming pared 6 bases from V and 0 bases from J, leaving 9 bases between. The CDR3 loop spans 13 amino acids. Germline values: CDR1 MNHEY, CDR2 SVGEGT.

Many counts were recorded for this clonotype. CDR3 in amino acids: CATSDGTGYGYTF. DNA for the CDR3: TGTGCCACCAGTGACGGTACAGGCTATGGCTACACCTTC. The chain links TRBV24-1 to TRBJ1-2, with a tentative D call TRBD1 (5 bases). Trimming removed 4 bases from V and 4 bases from J, with 9 bases in between. This CDR3 region has 13 residues. CDR1 and CDR2 (germline): KGHDR, SFDVKD.

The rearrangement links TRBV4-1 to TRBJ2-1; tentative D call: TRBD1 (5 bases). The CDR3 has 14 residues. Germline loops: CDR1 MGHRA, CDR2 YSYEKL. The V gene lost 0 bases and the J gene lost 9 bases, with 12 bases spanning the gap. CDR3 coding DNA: TGCGCCAGCAGCCAAGAGGGCAGGGCCGGTGAGCAGTTCTTC. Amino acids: CASSQEGRAGEQFF.

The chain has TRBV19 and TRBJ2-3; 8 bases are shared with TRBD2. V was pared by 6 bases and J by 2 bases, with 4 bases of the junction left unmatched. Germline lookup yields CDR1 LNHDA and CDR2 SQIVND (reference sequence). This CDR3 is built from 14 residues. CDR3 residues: CASSLREDTDTQYF. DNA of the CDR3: TGTGCCAGTAGCTTGCGGGAGGACACAGATACGCAGTATTTT.

CDR3 bases: TGTGCCAGCAGCGAACCCCAGGGGGCTCATGGCTACACCTTC. Protein: CASSEPQGAHGYTF. V and J are TRBV12-3 or TRBV12-4 and TRBJ1-2; 8 bases are a match to TRBD1. The length of the CDR3 is 14 residues. V was pared by 6 bases and J by 6 bases, with 9 bases of the junction left unmatched.

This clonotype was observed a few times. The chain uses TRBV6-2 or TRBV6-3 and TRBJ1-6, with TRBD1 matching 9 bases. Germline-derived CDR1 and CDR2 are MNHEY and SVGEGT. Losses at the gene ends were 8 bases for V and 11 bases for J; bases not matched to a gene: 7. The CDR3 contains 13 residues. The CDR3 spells CASRLTGGTPLHF. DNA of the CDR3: TGTGCCAGCCGTCTTACAGGGGGCACACCCCTCCACTTT.

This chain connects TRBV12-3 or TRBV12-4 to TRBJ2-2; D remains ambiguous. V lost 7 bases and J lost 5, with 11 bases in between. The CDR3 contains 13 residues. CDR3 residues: CASTLWSTGELFF. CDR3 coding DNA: TGTGCCAGCACCCTATGGAGTACCGGGGAGCTGTTTTTT.